Detailed here is one T cell receptor beta chain. Its antigen is unidentified. The sample originates from a study of T cell clonotyping in hematopoietic cell transplantation. Time point defined: recipient sample about 28 days before transplant, after cytoreduction. Recipient blood drawn about 28 days pretransplant and days 30, 100, 180 after. The study, taken as a whole, reports: At the given depth, recipient repertoires were over 97% de novo clonotypes. Pathologically expanded recipient clonotypes increased progressively from day 30 to day 180 as diversity fell. Cells were unsorted, so CD4 and CD8 contributions were not separated.

Trimming took 2 bases from V and 1 from J, leaving 8 bases between them. The CDR3 runs 14 residues. Germline V gene sequence: CDR1 MNHEY, CDR2 SVGAGI. Libraries were prepared by immunoSEQ multiplex PCR; TCRdb keeps only in-frame clonotypes and omits some of them. The sample lists 45,000 or so clones, about four fifths occurring once. The material sequenced was peripheral blood mononuclear cells, taken before stem cell transplant. The chain links TRBV6-5 to TRBJ1-1, with D unclear. This TCR was sampled from a man aged 60 to 69 with myelodysplastic syndrome. Some clones in this sample may be carry-over from other donors' samples. The chain's CDR3 is CASSYGGTNTEAFF. The CDR3 nucleotides are TGTGCCAGCAGTTACGGCGGCACGAACACTGAAGCTTTCTTT.